These 27 T cell receptor beta chains came from one sample sequenced in a study of CD4 T cells in relation to SARS-CoV-2 and coronaviruses (dated by TCRdb to the early 2020s). Antigen specificity for these receptors is unknown. CD4+ T cells from unexposed donors were collected before the COVID-19 pandemic (2011-2018). After roughly 11 days of culture, CD4+ T cells were isolated with the EasySep CD4+ T cell isolation kit. The library came from the immunoSEQ multiplex PCR assay. TCRdb limited this immuneACCESS table to in-frame rearrangements with V and J called. A share of clones is missing; checked studies link under half to unresolved V genes, and the rest is unexplained. A total of 25,000 to 30,000 clones appear in this sample, 60% to 85% of them only once. The ten largest clonotypes hold 20% of the sample. The specimen sequenced was CD4+ T cells from PBMCs, cultured in vitro. Receptors originate from a human donor in good health.

With respect to this clone: Mismatch with germline at one junction end may stem from a read error. The chain links TRBV20-1 to TRBJ2-3; D unresolved. This CDR3 contains 16 residues. The V gene's germline CDR1 is DFQATT and CDR2 SNEGSKA (reference sequence). CDR3 sequence (DNA): TGCAGTTCTAGTATACTCGGAAGCGCCATCACAGATACGCAGTATTTT. This translates into CSSSILGSAITDTQYF.

This clone occurred a few times. The CDR3 is CAISESELSNQPQHF. The CDR3 DNA sequence: TGTGCCATCAGTGAGTCGGAGCTTAGCAATCAGCCCCAGCATTTT. The chain couples TRBV10-3 to TRBJ1-5; D is ambiguous. Trimming removed 0 bases at V and 0 bases at J, with 6 bases between. The CDR3 spans 15 residues. Germline values: CDR1 ENHRY, CDR2 SYGVKD.

In this sample, this clone turned up a few times. The chain is built from TRBV5-1 and TRBJ2-5; 10 nucleotides line up with TRBD2. This CDR3 is built from 15 residues. V lost 0 bases to trimming and J lost 5 bases; unmatched junction nucleotides: 4. Germline V CDR1 and CDR2: SGHRS, YFSETQ. The CDR3 region is CASSLELAGYETQYF. CDR3 coding DNA: TGCGCCAGCAGCTTGGAACTAGCGGGATATGAGACCCAGTACTTC.

The V gene is TRBV6-4, the J gene TRBJ2-7; 11 bases match TRBD2. Trimming at V came to 6 bases and at J to 5 bases, leaving 9 bases not matched to a gene. Germline V gene lookup returns CDR1 MRHNA and CDR2 SNTAGT. The CDR3 length is 15 residues. CDR3 coding DNA: TGTGCCAGCAGCCTACTAGCGGGAGTGGGAAACGAGCAGTACTTC. Translation gives CASSLLAGVGNEQYF.

In this sample, this clone turned up a few times. The chain recombines TRBV11-3 with TRBJ2-1, with D possibly TRBD2 on 7 matching bases. CDR3 size: 15 residues. Trimming stripped 5 bases from V and 3 bases from J, with 14 bases between. CDR1 and CDR2 from the germline V gene are SGHNT and YENEEA. In nucleotides, the CDR3 is TGTGCCAGCAGCGTACGGGGGGCAGGCTACAATGAGCAGTTCTTC. Translating gives CASSVRGAGYNEQFF. Variable domain in full (rest from reference TRBV11-3 and TRBJ2-1): EAGVVQSPRYKIIEKKQPVAFWCNPISGHNTLYWYLQNLGQGPELLIRYENEEAVDDSQLPKDRFSAERLKGVDSTLKIQPAELGDSAVYLCASSVRGAGYNEQFFGPGTRLTVL.

The V call is TRBV7-3, the J call TRBJ2-1, with D perhaps matching TRBD2 (5 bases). This CDR3 spans 13 amino acids. Germline V gives CDR1 SGHTA, CDR2 FQGTGA. Trimming cost V 4 bases and J 4 bases, with 8 bases left between them. The CDR3 coding sequence is TGTGCCAGCAGCTCCGGACTGTACAATGAGCAGTTCTTC. Its protein product is CASSSGLYNEQFF.

The J gene is TRBJ1-6, the V gene TRBV3-1 (or the pseudogene TRBV3-2), with D unresolved. Germline values: CDR1 LGHDT, CDR2 YNNKEL (reference sequence). V was clipped by 2 bases and J by 4 bases, with 12 bases between them. This CDR3 contains 16 residues. CDR3 loop: CASSQFSETYNSPLHF. DNA of the CDR3: TGTGCCAGCAGCCAATTTTCGGAGACTTATAATTCACCCCTCCACTTT.

The chain combines TRBV2 with TRBJ2-2; no firm D call. Germline V CDR1 and CDR2: SNHLY, FYNNEI. The germline V and J ends were trimmed by 2 bases and 7 bases, with 11 bases remaining between them. CDR3 size: 14 residues. The CDR3 loop reads CASSERVFGGELFF. CDR3 bases: TGTGCCAGCAGTGAACGGGTATTCGGCGGGGAGCTGTTTTTT. The entire variable domain, with the rest obtained from reference TRBV2 and TRBJ2-2, is as follows: EPEVTQTPSHQVTQMGQEVILRCVPISNHLYFYWYRQILGQKVEFLVSFYNNEISEKSEIFDDQFSVERPDGSNFTLKIRSTKLEDSAMYFCASSERVFGGELFFGEGSRLTVL.

The chain is built from TRBV7-9 and TRBJ1-2; tentatively, D is TRBD1 (5 bases). CDR1 SEHNR and CDR2 FQNEAQ come from the germline V gene (reference sequence). The CDR3 sequence is 14 residues long. The V end lost 5 bases, the J end lost 6 bases, and 16 bases lay between the germline ends. In DNA, the CDR3 is TGTGCCAGCAGCGATAGGGCCGGGGGTGATGGCTACACCTTC. It specifies CASSDRAGGDGYTF. Together with reference TRBV7-9 and TRBJ1-2, the CDR3 gives the full variable domain: DTGVSQNPRHKITKRGQNVTFRCDPISEHNRLYWYRQTLGQGPEFLTYFQNEAQLEKSRLLSDRFSAERPKGSFSTLEIQRTEQGDSAMYLCASSDRAGGDGYTFGSGTRLTVV.

The chain links TRBV3-1 (or the pseudogene TRBV3-2) to TRBJ1-2, with TRBD1 identical over 7 bases. CDR1 is LGHDT, CDR2 YNNKEL, per germline (reference sequence). Unmatched junction bases numbered 8, after V lost 5 bases and J lost 2 bases. The CDR3 contains 15 residues. DNA of the CDR3: TGTGCCAGCAGCGAGAACAGGGGACGGAACTATGGCTACACCTTC. This gives the protein CASSENRGRNYGYTF.

The gene calls are TRBV9 and TRBJ1-2, with D hard to call. V shed 3 bases and J shed 6 bases, with 9 bases lying between them. CDR1 and CDR2 from the germline V gene are SGDLS and YYNGEE. The CDR3 is 12 amino acids. The CDR3 protein is CASSATQDGYTF. DNA for the CDR3: TGTGCCAGCAGCGCCACGCAGGATGGCTACACCTTC.

The V gene is TRBV6-5, the J gene TRBJ2-7; D perhaps matches TRBD1 (6 bases). The CDR3 spans 15 residues. Germline lookup yields CDR1 MNHEY and CDR2 SVGAGI. V was pared by 6 bases and J by 3 bases, with 18 bases between. CDR3 bases: TGTGCCAGCAGCGGAGCCTGGGACACTAGCTACGAGCAGTACTTC. Translation: CASSGAWDTSYEQYF.

V gene TRBV11-2 combines with J gene TRBJ2-7, with unresolved D. V lost 5 bases and J lost 0, with 17 bases in between. CDR3 length: 16 residues. Germline assignment: CDR1 SGHAT and CDR2 FQNNGV. CDR3: CASSRGSPLLSYEQYF. CDR3 nucleotides: TGTGCCAGCAGCCGCGGCTCTCCCCTTCTCTCCTACGAGCAGTACTTC.

This clone has just one count. This chain joins TRBV12-5 and TRBJ2-7; D ambiguous. Germline lookup yields CDR1 LGHNT and CDR2 FRNRAP. This CDR3 is 15 amino acids long. V dropped 6 bases and J dropped 1 base, with 16 bases sitting between them. The CDR3 sequence is CASGDLTRLSYEQYF. For the CDR3, the DNA is TGTGCTAGTGGGGATCTGACACGCCTTTCCTACGAGCAGTACTTC.

V usage is TRBV18 and J usage is TRBJ1-3; D not resolved. Germline V gene lookup returns CDR1 KGHSH and CDR2 LQKENI. The CDR3 covers 16 residues. V dropped 4 bases and J dropped 0 bases, with 13 bases sitting between them. CDR3 bases: TGTGCCAGCTCACGAGGCGACGGAAACTCTGGAAACACCATATATTTT. Its translation is CASSRGDGNSGNTIYF.

The chain links TRBV7-8 to TRBJ1-1; D is ambiguous. V gave up 5 bases and J gave up 1 base, with 8 bases separating them. The CDR3 covers 13 residues. In germline, CDR1 is SGHVS, CDR2 FQNEAQ. The CDR3 sequence: CASSPFQNTEAFF. The CDR3 DNA follows: TGTGCCAGCAGCCCTTTTCAGAACACTGAAGCTTTCTTT. The variable domain in full, completed from reference TRBV7-8 and TRBJ1-1, reads GAGVSQSPRYKVAKRGQDVALRCDPISGHVSLFWYQQALGQGPEFLTYFQNEAQLDKSGLPSDRFFAERPEGSVSTLKIQRTQQEDSAVYLCASSPFQNTEAFFGQGTRLTVV.

This clone was seen a handful of times. This chain uses TRBV3-1 (or the pseudogene TRBV3-2) with TRBJ2-1; D is unresolved. The CDR3 is 14 residues long. V was trimmed by 1 base and J by 2 bases, leaving 6 bases between them. CDR1 is LGHDT, CDR2 YNNKEL, per germline (reference sequence). CDR3: CASSQARAYNEQFF. CDR3 sequence (DNA): TGTGCCAGCAGCCAAGCTCGGGCCTACAATGAGCAGTTCTTC.

The chain uses TRBV6-5 and TRBJ2-4; TRBD2 aligns across 11 bases. The V gene's germline CDR1 is MNHEY and CDR2 SVGAGI. The CDR3 is made up of 15 amino acids. Trimming at V came to 6 bases and at J to 2 bases, leaving 3 bases not matched to a gene. CDR3 residues: CASSLAGGPKNIQYF. In DNA, the CDR3 is TGTGCCAGCAGCCTAGCGGGAGGCCCCAAAAACATTCAGTACTTC.

The rearrangement uses TRBV2 and TRBJ2-7; 7 bases line up with TRBD1. The CDR3 spans 12 residues. The ends lost 11 bases at V and 2 bases at J; junction bases unmatched: 6. CDR1 SNHLY and CDR2 FYNNEI come from the germline V gene. CDR3 loop: CACDRAAYEQYF. The CDR3 bases are TGTGCCTGCGACAGGGCCGCCTACGAGCAGTACTTC. Full variable domain (remainder filled in from reference TRBV2 and TRBJ2-7): EPEVTQTPSHQVTQMGQEVILRCVPISNHLYFYWYRQILGQKVEFLVSFYNNEISEKSEIFDDQFSVERPDGSNFTLKIRSTKLEDSAMYFCACDRAAYEQYFGPGTRLTVT.

The rearrangement joins TRBV3-1 (or the pseudogene TRBV3-2) to TRBJ1-2; no firm D call. The CDR3 covers 14 residues. Germline-derived CDR1 and CDR2 are LGHDT and YNNKEL (reference sequence). V shed 1 base and J shed 2 bases, with 8 bases lying between them. CDR3 DNA: TGTGCCAGCAGCCAAGGGGAAGGGAACTATGGCTACACCTTC. Its translation: CASSQGEGNYGYTF.

J is TRBJ2-3 and V is TRBV19; the D is unclear. CDR3 length equals 18 residues. Germline V lookup: CDR1 LNHDA, CDR2 SQIVND (reference sequence). Trimming pared 5 bases from V and 4 bases from J, leaving 25 bases between. The DNA of the CDR3 is TGTGCCAGTAGTCTCCGGCCCCCAATTGGGTCCTGGGCAGATACGCAGTATTTT. It translates to CASSLRPPIGSWADTQYF.

This clone was seen a single time. V is TRBV6-5 and J is TRBJ1-2; D gene ambiguous. The CDR3 runs 14 residues. The V gene's germline CDR1 is MNHEY and CDR2 SVGAGI. V lost 0 bases and J lost 4, with 9 bases in between. CDR3 protein: CASSYSRSSYGYTF. The CDR3, as DNA: TGTGCCAGCAGTTACTCTCGCAGTTCCTATGGCTACACCTTC.

This sequence joins TRBV6-2 or TRBV6-3 and TRBJ2-7; 8 positions agree with TRBD1. Looked up from germline, CDR1 is MNHEY and CDR2 is SVGEGT. The V and J ends lost 4 bases and 0 bases, in that order; junction bases with no gene match: 5. CDR3 length equals 15 residues. This CDR3 is CASSFQGASSYEQYF. DNA of the CDR3: TGTGCCAGCAGTTTTCAGGGGGCAAGCTCCTACGAGCAGTACTTC.

V is TRBV6-5 and J is TRBJ2-6; no reliable D call. This CDR3 has 15 residues. Germline V gives CDR1 MNHEY, CDR2 SVGAGI. V dropped 7 bases and J dropped 0 bases, with 10 bases sitting between them. CDR3 residues: CASKVTYSGANVLTF. The CDR3 DNA follows: TGTGCCAGCAAAGTTACCTACTCTGGGGCCAACGTCCTGACTTTC.

Only one count was recorded for this clone. The chain recombines TRBV11-2 with TRBJ1-3; D may be TRBD1 (5 bases). The CDR3 runs 14 residues. Germline lookup yields CDR1 SGHAT and CDR2 FQNNGV. The ends were cut back, 6 bases at V and 5 bases at J, with 14 bases in the middle. The CDR3: CASSQTETRNTIYF. Here the CDR3 DNA reads TGTGCCAGCAGTCAGACAGAAACTCGAAACACCATATATTTT. Supplemented by reference TRBV11-2 and TRBJ1-3, the full variable domain reads EAGVAQSPRYKIIEKRQSVAFWCNPISGHATLYWYQQILGQGPKLLIQFQNNGVVDDSQLPKDRFSAERLKGVDSTLKIQPAKLEDSAVYLCASSQTETRNTIYFGEGSWLTVV.

This chain connects TRBV18 to TRBJ1-1, with D unclear. There are 13 residues in the CDR3. V lost 3 bases to trimming and J lost 1 base, with 6 bases between them. Germline loops: CDR1 KGHSH, CDR2 LQKENI. The CDR3 region has the DNA TGTGCCAGCTCACCGATGGGGAACACTGAAGCTTTCTTT. Translation: CASSPMGNTEAFF. Full variable domain (outside the CDR3, taken from reference TRBV18 and TRBJ1-1): NAGVMQNPRHLVRRRGQEARLRCSPMKGHSHVYWYRQLPEEGLKFMVYLQKENIIDESGMPKERFSAEFPKEGPSILRIQQVVRGDSAAYFCASSPMGNTEAFFGQGTRLTVV.

V gene TRBV5-1 combines with J gene TRBJ2-3; 14 positions match TRBD2. The CDR3 has 18 amino acids. CDR1 and CDR2 from the germline V gene are SGHRS and YFSETQ. Germline trimming cut 3 bases from V and 5 bases from J; bases unmatched to any gene: 11. CDR3 residues: CASSSSPSTSGGEDTQYF. The CDR3 DNA reads TGCGCCAGCAGCTCGAGCCCGTCGACTAGCGGGGGGGAAGATACGCAGTATTTT.